One sample yielded the 15 T cell receptor beta chains listed below, sequenced in a study of CD8+CD57+ T cells in acquired aplastic anemia. TCR beta VDJ combinations and CDR3 sequences were profiled from genomic DNA. TCRdb independently ran MiXCR on the reads; one entry per CDR3 protein. The sample gives 190,000 or so distinct CDR3 sequences, over 60% of which show up once; approximately 30% is in the top ten. The sample consisted of sorted CD4+, CD8+, or CD8+CD57+ T cells (not recorded which) from PBMCs. These TCRs come from a human donor in good health.

This sequence joins TRBV7-3 and TRBJ2-5; D not certain. CDR3 length: 14 amino acids. V lost 2 bases, J lost 3 bases, and 10 bases lay in between. CDR1 SGHTA and CDR2 FQGTGA come from the germline V gene. CDR3 DNA: TGTGCCAGCAGCTTAGTTGGCACCAAAGAGACCCAGTACTTC. This translates into CASSLVGTKETQYF.

In this sample, this clonotype turned up many times. The chain couples TRBV5-1 to TRBJ1-1; no firm D call. The germline gives CDR1 SGHRS, CDR2 YFSETQ. With 4 bases removed from V and 1 base from J, the gap between germline ends came to 8 bases. The CDR3 consists of 13 residues. In DNA form, the CDR3 reads TGCGCCAGCAGCATTGCAGAGAACACTGAAGCTTTCTTT. The encoded protein is CASSIAENTEAFF.

The gene calls are TRBV29-1 and TRBJ1-1; D possibly corresponds to TRBD1 (5 bases). The V end was cut by 6 bases, the J end by 0 bases, with 11 bases between. Germline CDR1 SQVTM, CDR2 ANQGSEA. The CDR3 loop spans 13 amino acids. In DNA, the CDR3 is TGCAGCGTCAAGACAGCGTTGAACACTGAAGCTTTCTTT. Amino acids: CSVKTALNTEAFF.

The chain uses TRBV7-9 and TRBJ1-5; the match to TRBD1 covers 10 bases. Germline V CDR1 and CDR2: SEHNR, FQNEAQ (reference sequence). The CDR3 is made up of 14 amino acids. The junction had 2 bases not matched to a gene; V was cut back by 5 bases and J by 4 bases. Written as DNA, the CDR3 is TGTGCCAGCAGCCAGGGACAGGGGAATCAGCCCCAGCATTTT. The encoded protein is CASSQGQGNQPQHF.

This clonotype was detected only a few times. The chain combines TRBV5-1 with TRBJ2-3, with 7 bases lining up with TRBD1. The J segment lost 4 bases and the V segment lost 0 bases, leaving 2 bases of the junction unmatched. The CDR3 has 14 amino acids. CDR1 is SGHRS and CDR2 is YFSETQ in the germline V gene. CDR3 in amino acids: CASSLGQGSDTQYF. As DNA, the CDR3 is TGCGCCAGCAGCTTGGGACAGGGTTCAGATACGCAGTATTTT.

The genes are TRBV7-2 and TRBJ2-5; D is undetermined. Germline V gene data show CDR1 as SGHTA and CDR2 as FQGNSA. This CDR3 is 13 amino acids long. V shed 4 bases and J shed 2 bases, with 8 bases lying between them. CDR3: CASSSYLQETQYF. CDR3 DNA sequence: TGTGCCAGCAGCTCGTATTTACAAGAGACCCAGTACTTC.

This clonotype was detected only once. V is TRBV19 and J is TRBJ2-7, with D maybe TRBD1 (5 bases). Trimming cost V 4 bases and J 2 bases, with 21 bases left between them. The CDR3 extends over 17 amino acids. Germline values: CDR1 LNHDA, CDR2 SQIVND (reference sequence). The CDR3 coding sequence is TGTGCCAGTAGTAGCGGACACGTGGCAGGGATTGCCTACGAGCAGTACTTC. It translates to CASSSGHVAGIAYEQYF.

CDR3 sequence reads: CASSPSVQGGVETQYF. CDR3 nucleotide sequence: TGTGCCAGCAGTCCAAGTGTACAGGGCGGTGTGGAGACCCAGTACTTC. The V call is TRBV5-6, the J call TRBJ2-5, with TRBD1 as a possible D gene (6 bases). Per germline, CDR1 SGHDT and CDR2 YYEEEE. CDR3 length: 16 residues. Trimming cost V 5 bases and J 5 bases, with 22 bases left between them.

V gene TRBV15 combines with J gene TRBJ2-7; TRBD2 agrees at 9 bases. CDR1 is LNHNV, CDR2 YYDKDF, per germline (reference sequence). The CDR3 has 18 residues. The trim removed 0 bases at V and 5 bases at J, leaving 14 bases unmatched. CDR3 nucleotide sequence: TGTGCCACCAGCAGAGATAGAGGAATAGCGGGAGTACGCGACGAGCAGTACTTC. This encodes CATSRDRGIAGVRDEQYF.

The chain recombines TRBV13 with TRBJ1-1; D unclear. The V and J ends lost 3 bases and 6 bases respectively, with 5 bases between them. The CDR3 has 11 amino acids. From germline, CDR1 is PRHDT and CDR2 FYEKMQ (reference sequence). The DNA for the CDR3 is TGTGCCAGCAGCTTGTGGGCTGAAGCTTTCTTT. Amino acids: CASSLWAEAFF.

The chain couples TRBV15 to TRBJ2-1; the D gene could be TRBD1 or TRBD2 (5 bases each). The germline CDR1 and CDR2 sequences are LNHNV and YYDKDF (reference sequence). The CDR3 extends over 17 amino acids. The ends were cut back, 3 bases at V and 0 bases at J, with 15 bases in the middle. The CDR3 region has the DNA TGTGCCACCAGCAGGCCCTTGAGGGGCGGCTCCTACAATGAGCAGTTCTTC. Its translation: CATSRPLRGGSYNEQFF.

Ten or more counts support this clonotype. The CDR3 DNA follows: TGTGCCAGCAGTTGGCCAACAGCAACCGGGGATAGCAATCAGCCCCAGCATTTT. The encoded protein is CASSWPTATGDSNQPQHF. V gene TRBV6-2 or TRBV6-3 combines with J gene TRBJ1-5; D is ambiguous. CDR3 length: 18 amino acids. V lost 4 bases and J 0 bases, leaving 19 bases between the germline ends. Germline assignment: CDR1 MNHEY and CDR2 SVGEGT.

This clonotype was seen many times. This chain joins TRBV7-6 and TRBJ2-3; D remains ambiguous. The V gene's germline CDR1 is SGHVS and CDR2 FNYEAQ. The CDR3 runs 15 residues. V was trimmed by 5 bases and J by 0 bases, leaving 12 bases between them. The CDR3 here is CASSAPIESTDTQYF. CDR3 sequence (DNA): TGTGCCAGCAGCGCCCCTATAGAGAGCACAGATACGCAGTATTTT.

The J gene is TRBJ2-2, the V gene TRBV3-1; D is ambiguous. This CDR3 is built from 13 residues. Trimming removed 4 bases at V and 3 bases at J, with 6 bases between. Germline V CDR1 and CDR2: LGHDT, YNNKEL (reference sequence). CDR3 coding DNA: TGTGCCAGCAGCCGAGGAGACACCGGGGAGCTGTTTTTT. Its translation is CASSRGDTGELFF.

This clonotype showed up many times. V is TRBV4-3 and J is TRBJ1-2, with TRBD1 as a possible D gene (5 bases). The germline V gene encodes CDR1 LGHNA and CDR2 YSLEER. Trimming took 0 bases from V and 5 from J, leaving 13 bases between them. This CDR3 region has 15 residues. The CDR3: CASSQDGEGIYGYTF. CDR3 nucleotide sequence: TGCGCCAGCAGCCAAGATGGAGAGGGGATATATGGCTACACCTTC.